These 4 T cell receptor beta chains were all obtained from the same sample, sequenced in a study of blood T cell repertoires in COVID-19. This table comes from immunoSEQ multiplex PCR, and its TCRdb copy is limited to in-frame clones, with some not included. The data contain 140,000 or so clones, 80% to 90% of them singletons. Sequences were obtained from PBMCs or T cells enriched from blood (not recorded which). These receptors were taken from a woman in her fifties or sixties with acute COVID-19.

This clone was observed a single time. The chain joins TRBV7-9 to TRBJ2-7; D possibly corresponds to TRBD2 (7 bases). Germline V gives CDR1 SEHNR, CDR2 FQNEAQ (reference sequence). Trimming stripped 8 bases from V and 0 bases from J, with 14 bases between. This CDR3 region has 14 residues. The DNA of the CDR3 is TGTGCCAGCGGGGGAGGGGGAAGCTCCTACGAGCAGTACTTC. Translation: CASGGGGSSYEQYF.

The rearrangement joins TRBV29-1 to TRBJ1-6; 8 positions agree with TRBD1. Germline assignment: CDR1 SQVTM and CDR2 ANQGSEA. After removal of 4 bases from V and 4 bases from J, the junction contained 6 bases not matched to a gene. The CDR3 totals 15 residues. The CDR3 nucleotides are TGCAGCGTTGTGGACAGGGCGGGTTATAATTCACCCCTCCACTTT. It yields the protein CSVVDRAGYNSPLHF. The full variable domain, rest sourced from reference TRBV29-1 and TRBJ1-6, is SAVISQKPSRDICQRGTSLTIQCQVDSQVTMMFWYRQQPGQSLTLIATANQGSEATYESGFVIDKFPISRPNLTFSTLTVSNMSPEDSSIYLCSVVDRAGYNSPLHFGNGTRLTVT.

CDR3 in amino acids: CASSGGRRNEQFF. The CDR3 DNA follows: TGTGCCAGTAGTGGCGGGAGGAGAAATGAGCAGTTCTTC. This sequence joins TRBV19 and TRBJ2-1, with 8 bases aligning to TRBD2. This CDR3 region has 13 residues. Looked up from germline, CDR1 is LNHDA and CDR2 is SQIVND (reference sequence). V dropped 5 bases and J dropped 7; count of bases not matched to a gene: 4.

J is TRBJ1-6 and V is TRBV12-5; D remains unclear. Germline assignment: CDR1 LGHNT and CDR2 FRNRAP. With 7 bases removed from V and 8 bases from J, the gap between germline ends came to 15 bases. The CDR3 consists of 14 residues. CDR3 in amino acids: CASAQDYGHSPLHF. The CDR3 DNA sequence: TGTGCTAGTGCCCAGGACTACGGCCATTCACCCCTCCACTTT.